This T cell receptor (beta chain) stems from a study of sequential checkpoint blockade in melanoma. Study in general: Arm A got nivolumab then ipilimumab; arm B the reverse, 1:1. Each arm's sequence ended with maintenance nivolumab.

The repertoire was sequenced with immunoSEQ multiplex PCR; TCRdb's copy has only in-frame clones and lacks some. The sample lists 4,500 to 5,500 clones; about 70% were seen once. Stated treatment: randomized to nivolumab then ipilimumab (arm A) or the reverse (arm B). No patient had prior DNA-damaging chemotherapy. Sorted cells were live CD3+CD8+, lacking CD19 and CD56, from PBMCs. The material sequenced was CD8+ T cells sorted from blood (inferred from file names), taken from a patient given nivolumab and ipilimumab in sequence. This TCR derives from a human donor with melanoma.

The DNA for the CDR3 is TGCGCCAGCAGCCTTTCAGGGGGCGACGAGCAGTACTTC. This gives the protein CASSLSGGDEQYF. J is TRBJ2-7 and V is TRBV4-1; the match to TRBD1 covers 8 bases. The CDR3 has 13 amino acids. Germline CDR1 and CDR2: MGHRA and YSYEKL. V gave up 4 bases and J gave up 5 bases; unmatched junction bases: 4.